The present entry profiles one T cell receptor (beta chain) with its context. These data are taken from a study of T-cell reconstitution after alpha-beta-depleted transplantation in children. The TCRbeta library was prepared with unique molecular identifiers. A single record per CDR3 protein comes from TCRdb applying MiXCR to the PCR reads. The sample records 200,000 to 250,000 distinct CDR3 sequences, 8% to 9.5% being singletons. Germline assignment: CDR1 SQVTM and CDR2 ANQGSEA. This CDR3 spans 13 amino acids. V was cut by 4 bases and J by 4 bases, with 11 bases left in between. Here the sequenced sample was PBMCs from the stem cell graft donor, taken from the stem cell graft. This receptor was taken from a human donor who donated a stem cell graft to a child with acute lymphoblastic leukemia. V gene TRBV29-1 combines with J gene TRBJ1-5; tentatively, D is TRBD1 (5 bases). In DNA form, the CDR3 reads TGCAGCGTTGGGGACGGTAGAAATCAGCCCCAGCATTTT. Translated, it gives CSVGDGRNQPQHF.